A selection of T cell receptor beta chains follows, all from one sample in a study of cytomegalovirus exposure and HLA in healthy donors. TCRdb's copy holds only in-frame clones and misses some; the assay was immunoSEQ multiplex PCR. The sample lists roughly 140,000 clones, about 78% seen once, with approximately 6.2% in the top ten. The specimen sequenced was PBMCs. Receptor source: a man aged 40-55 years in good health and CMV-seropositive. Both conserved end residues are part of each CDR3. Fields, in order: J gene, D gene, V gene, clone size, CDR3 DNA, CDR3 protein. D genes are given only for firm matches. Part of the rows lack a size; the others show once, few, many or a class for expanded clones.

j_gene: TRBJ1-2
d_gene: -
v_gene: TRBV18
abundance: -
CDR3nt: TGTGCCAGCTCACCACCGCGACAAGCTCCTTCCTATGGCTACACCTTC
CDR3aa: CASSPPRQAPSYGYTF

j_gene: TRBJ1-1
d_gene: -
v_gene: TRBV30
abundance: -
CDR3nt: TGTGCCTCGAATGGCGGGGTCGTGATACTGAACACTGAAGCTTTCTTT
CDR3aa: CASNGGVVILNTEAFF

j_gene: TRBJ2-7
d_gene: TRBD2
v_gene: TRBV7-9
abundance: -
CDR3nt: TGTGCCAGCAGCTACATAGCGGGGGGGCTCTACGAGCAGTACTTC
CDR3aa: CASSYIAGGLYEQYF

j_gene: TRBJ2-3
d_gene: -
v_gene: TRBV30
abundance: -
CDR3nt: TGTGCCTGGAACTCTGAACAGGAGAGAGATACGCAGTATTTT
CDR3aa: CAWNSEQERDTQYF

j_gene: TRBJ2-1
d_gene: -
v_gene: TRBV4-3
abundance: -
CDR3nt: TGCGCCAGCAGCCAAGATGCGTCGAGAGATGAGCAGTTCTTC
CDR3aa: CASSQDASRDEQFF

j_gene: TRBJ1-5
d_gene: -
v_gene: TRBV6-5
abundance: -
CDR3nt: TGTGCCAGCAGTTACGGCGGGGCCGGTAATCAGCCCCAGCATTTT
CDR3aa: CASSYGGAGNQPQHF

j_gene: TRBJ2-3
d_gene: TRBD1
v_gene: TRBV11-2
abundance: -
CDR3nt: TGTGCCAGCAGCCGAAGTATACAGGGGCTCACAGATACGCAGTATTTT
CDR3aa: CASSRSIQGLTDTQYF

j_gene: TRBJ2-7
d_gene: TRBD2
v_gene: TRBV7-6
abundance: -
CDR3nt: TGTGCCAGCAGCTTAGTGGGCGGGGGAAGCTCCTACGAGCAGTACTTC
CDR3aa: CASSLVGGGSSYEQYF

j_gene: TRBJ2-7
d_gene: TRBD1
v_gene: TRBV7-2
abundance: -
CDR3nt: TGTGCCAGCAGCTTGGGGGACAGGGGTTTCCCCGAGCAGTACTTC
CDR3aa: CASSLGDRGFPEQYF

j_gene: TRBJ1-1
d_gene: TRBD1
v_gene: TRBV5-1
abundance: -
CDR3nt: TGCGCCAGCAGTTCGGGACAGTCGAACACTGAAGCTTTCTTT
CDR3aa: CASSSGQSNTEAFF

j_gene: TRBJ2-5
d_gene: TRBD1
v_gene: TRBV19
abundance: -
CDR3nt: TGTGCCAGTTGGGACAGGGCTTTGCCCTACCAAGAGACCCAGTACTTC
CDR3aa: CASWDRALPYQETQYF

j_gene: TRBJ2-3
d_gene: TRBD2
v_gene: TRBV5-4
abundance: -
CDR3nt: TGTGCCAGCAGCTTGGGACTCGTACCGGGGGGAGGCACAGATACGCAGTATTTT
CDR3aa: CASSLGLVPGGGTDTQYF

j_gene: TRBJ1-2
d_gene: -
v_gene: TRBV5-1
abundance: -
CDR3nt: TGCGCCAGCAGCTTAGAAACAGGGAATGGCTACACCTTC
CDR3aa: CASSLETGNGYTF

j_gene: TRBJ2-7
d_gene: TRBD2
v_gene: TRBV19
abundance: -
CDR3nt: TGTGCCAGTAGCCAACGAGGACTAGCGGGGGGCCGACTCCCCGAGCAGTACTTC
CDR3aa: CASSQRGLAGGRLPEQYF

j_gene: TRBJ2-1
d_gene: TRBD2
v_gene: TRBV5-1
abundance: -
CDR3nt: TGCGCCAGCAGCTTGGTGGGCGGGAGCTCCTACAATGAGCAGTTCTTC
CDR3aa: CASSLVGGSSYNEQFF

j_gene: TRBJ1-4
d_gene: TRBD1
v_gene: TRBV2
abundance: -
CDR3nt: TGTGCCAGCAGTGGGACAGGGGCTGAAAAACTGTTTTTT
CDR3aa: CASSGTGAEKLFF

j_gene: TRBJ2-3
d_gene: TRBD2
v_gene: TRBV5-1
abundance: -
CDR3nt: TGCGCCAGCAGCTCCAGTAGCGGGACTAGCACAGATACGCAGTATTTT
CDR3aa: CASSSSSGTSTDTQYF

j_gene: TRBJ1-6
d_gene: -
v_gene: TRBV27
abundance: -
CDR3nt: TGTGCCAGCAGTTTACCCCAAAACTCCTATAATTCCCCCCTCCACTTT
CDR3aa: CASSLPQNSYNSPLHF

j_gene: TRBJ1-1
d_gene: -
v_gene: TRBV19
abundance: -
CDR3nt: TGTGCCAGCCTACGCATCGGGAACACTGAAGCTTTCTTT
CDR3aa: CASLRIGNTEAFF

j_gene: TRBJ2-2
d_gene: TRBD2
v_gene: TRBV29-1
abundance: -
CDR3nt: TGCAGCGTTGAAGTCGGGGGGACCGGGGAGCTGTTTTTT
CDR3aa: CSVEVGGTGELFF

j_gene: TRBJ2-5
d_gene: -
v_gene: TRBV25-1
abundance: -
CDR3nt: TGTGCCAGCAGTGAATATCGGACAGCAGAGACCCAGTACTTC
CDR3aa: CASSEYRTAETQYF

j_gene: TRBJ2-7
d_gene: -
v_gene: TRBV27
abundance: -
CDR3nt: TGTGCCAGCAGTAACAGGGGTTCGCTCACTAGCTTCTACGAGCAGTACTTC
CDR3aa: CASSNRGSLTSFYEQYF

j_gene: TRBJ2-3
d_gene: TRBD1
v_gene: TRBV10-3
abundance: -
CDR3nt: TGTGCCATCAGCTGGATCCGGGACAGGGGGCGAGATACGCAGTATTTT
CDR3aa: CAISWIRDRGRDTQYF

j_gene: TRBJ2-2
d_gene: TRBD2
v_gene: TRBV7-8
abundance: once
CDR3nt: TGTGCCAGCAGTCCAACTAGCGGAAACACCGGGGAGCTGTTTTTT
CDR3aa: CASSPTSGNTGELFF

j_gene: TRBJ1-1
d_gene: -
v_gene: TRBV19
abundance: -
CDR3nt: TGTGCCAGTAGTATAGTTCACAGAACGAACACTGAAGCTTTCTTT
CDR3aa: CASSIVHRTNTEAFF

j_gene: TRBJ2-1
d_gene: TRBD2
v_gene: TRBV5-1
abundance: -
CDR3nt: TGCGCCAGCAGCCGGGACTACAATCCTGAGCAGTTCTTC
CDR3aa: CASSRDYNPEQFF

j_gene: TRBJ2-7
d_gene: TRBD2
v_gene: TRBV10-3
abundance: few
CDR3nt: TGTGCCATCATGAGAGCGGGAGGAGGTCCCGAGCAGTACTTC
CDR3aa: CAIMRAGGGPEQYF

j_gene: TRBJ1-4
d_gene: -
v_gene: TRBV30
abundance: few
CDR3nt: TGTGCCTGGAATATGGACAGAAGTGCTGAAAAACTGTTTTTT
CDR3aa: CAWNMDRSAEKLFF

j_gene: TRBJ1-5
d_gene: -
v_gene: TRBV6-6
abundance: -
CDR3nt: TGTGCCAGTTCAGGGGATCTCGGCAATCAGCCCCAGCATTTT
CDR3aa: CASSGDLGNQPQHF

j_gene: TRBJ1-3
d_gene: -
v_gene: TRBV4-2
abundance: -
CDR3nt: TGTGCCAGCAGCCAAGAACGAGGCAGGGGCGCTGGAAACACCATATATTTT
CDR3aa: CASSQERGRGAGNTIYF

j_gene: TRBJ1-2
d_gene: -
v_gene: TRBV7-2
abundance: -
CDR3nt: TGTGCCAGCAGCCCCCGGACAGCCCTCCGGTATGGCTACACCTTC
CDR3aa: CASSPRTALRYGYTF

j_gene: TRBJ1-2
d_gene: -
v_gene: TRBV28
abundance: -
CDR3nt: TGTGCCAGCAGTTTCACAGGCGCGCGGGGCTACACCTTC
CDR3aa: CASSFTGARGYTF

j_gene: TRBJ1-1
d_gene: -
v_gene: TRBV6-6
abundance: -
CDR3nt: TGTGCCAGCAGCACTCGGACCCCCTGGGGCGCTGAAGCTTTCTTT
CDR3aa: CASSTRTPWGAEAFF

j_gene: TRBJ2-3
d_gene: TRBD2
v_gene: TRBV19
abundance: -
CDR3nt: TGTGCCAGTAGTCCGCCCTCTAGCGGGAGTCTAAATACGCAGTATTTT
CDR3aa: CASSPPSSGSLNTQYF

j_gene: TRBJ1-2
d_gene: TRBD1
v_gene: TRBV27
abundance: -
CDR3nt: TGTGCCAGCAGAATCGCCGGACAGGGCCCCTATGGCTACACCTTC
CDR3aa: CASRIAGQGPYGYTF

j_gene: TRBJ2-2
d_gene: TRBD1
v_gene: TRBV6-5
abundance: -
CDR3nt: TGTGCCAGCAGGCGACAGGGGATGAGACCCGGGGAGCTGTTTTTT
CDR3aa: CASRRQGMRPGELFF

j_gene: TRBJ1-6
d_gene: TRBD1
v_gene: TRBV30
abundance: -
CDR3nt: TGTGCCTGGAGTACGAGGACAGGATCTTCACCCCTCCACTTT
CDR3aa: CAWSTRTGSSPLHF

j_gene: TRBJ1-1
d_gene: -
v_gene: TRBV5-1
abundance: -
CDR3nt: TGCGCCAGCAGAGAGGAGCCGCGGACTGAAGCTTTCTTT
CDR3aa: CASREEPRTEAFF

j_gene: TRBJ2-7
d_gene: TRBD1
v_gene: TRBV4-1
abundance: -
CDR3nt: TGCGCCAGCAGCTCTGCGGGACAGGCCGTTTACGAGCAGTACTTC
CDR3aa: CASSSAGQAVYEQYF

j_gene: TRBJ1-1
d_gene: -
v_gene: TRBV6-6
abundance: once
CDR3nt: TGTGCCAGCAGCCCTCGACGAGGGTACCCCACTGAAGCTTTCTTT
CDR3aa: CASSPRRGYPTEAFF

j_gene: TRBJ2-7
d_gene: TRBD2
v_gene: TRBV11-2
abundance: -
CDR3nt: TGTGCCAGCAGCTTCCGGGGGGGAGAGCAGTACTTC
CDR3aa: CASSFRGGEQYF

j_gene: TRBJ2-5
d_gene: TRBD2
v_gene: TRBV7-7
abundance: -
CDR3nt: TGTGCTAGCAGCTCCGGAGCGGGGGGGCAAGAGACCCAGTACTTC
CDR3aa: CASSSGAGGQETQYF

j_gene: TRBJ2-5
d_gene: TRBD2
v_gene: TRBV27
abundance: -
CDR3nt: TGTGCCAGCAGTCCTAGCGGGAACCCGATCGAGACCCAGTACTTC
CDR3aa: CASSPSGNPIETQYF

j_gene: TRBJ2-2
d_gene: -
v_gene: TRBV20-1
abundance: -
CDR3nt: TGCAGTGCTAGGGAGAGCGGGGAGCTGTTTTTT
CDR3aa: CSARESGELFF

j_gene: TRBJ2-7
d_gene: -
v_gene: TRBV18
abundance: -
CDR3nt: TGTGCCAGCTCACCACAACAGTCCCTCTACGAGCAGTACTTC
CDR3aa: CASSPQQSLYEQYF

j_gene: TRBJ1-5
d_gene: -
v_gene: TRBV19
abundance: -
CDR3nt: TGTGCCAGTAGTATAGTGCCGGGGTCCTCGGGGCAGCCCCAGCATTTT
CDR3aa: CASSIVPGSSGQPQHF

j_gene: TRBJ2-6
d_gene: -
v_gene: TRBV14
abundance: -
CDR3nt: TGTGCCAGCAGCCAAGGGCGGGGGCGCGGGTATCCCCACTCTGGGGCCAACGTCCTGACTTTC
CDR3aa: CASSQGRGRGYPHSGANVLTF

j_gene: TRBJ2-6
d_gene: -
v_gene: TRBV15
abundance: -
CDR3nt: TGTGCCACCAGCGAGGACAGCTCTGGGGCCAACGTCCTGACTTTC
CDR3aa: CATSEDSSGANVLTF

j_gene: TRBJ1-1
d_gene: -
v_gene: TRBV2
abundance: few
CDR3nt: TGTGCCAGCAGTGATTGGGGGGATAGTGAAGCTTTCTTT
CDR3aa: CASSDWGDSEAFF

j_gene: TRBJ2-7
d_gene: TRBD1
v_gene: TRBV7-2
abundance: -
CDR3nt: TGTGCCAGCAGCTTAGATCCAGGGGGCTACTACGAGCAGTACTTC
CDR3aa: CASSLDPGGYYEQYF

j_gene: TRBJ1-2
d_gene: -
v_gene: TRBV29-1
abundance: -
CDR3nt: TGCAGCGTTGAAGATCGAGGGAATTACTATGGCTACACCTTC
CDR3aa: CSVEDRGNYYGYTF

j_gene: TRBJ1-1
d_gene: -
v_gene: TRBV18
abundance: -
CDR3nt: TGTGCCAGCTCACGCGTAACAGTTGAAGCTTTCTTT
CDR3aa: CASSRVTVEAFF

j_gene: TRBJ2-5
d_gene: -
v_gene: TRBV4-1
abundance: -
CDR3nt: TGCGCCAGCAGCCAACCCATCAATAATGGGCCCCCCGGAGAGACCCAGTACTTC
CDR3aa: CASSQPINNGPPGETQYF

j_gene: TRBJ2-3
d_gene: -
v_gene: TRBV5-4
abundance: -
CDR3nt: TGTGCCAGCAGCTTGGAGGCTATGATCGGGAGTACGCAGTATTTT
CDR3aa: CASSLEAMIGSTQYF

j_gene: TRBJ2-3
d_gene: -
v_gene: TRBV7-2
abundance: -
CDR3nt: TGTGCCAGCAGCTTAGGCCCGAGGGATACGCAGTATTTT
CDR3aa: CASSLGPRDTQYF

j_gene: TRBJ1-6
d_gene: TRBD1
v_gene: TRBV19
abundance: -
CDR3nt: TGTGCCAGTAGTACCCTGGGACAGGGAGGATCACCCCTCCACTTT
CDR3aa: CASSTLGQGGSPLHF

j_gene: TRBJ1-5
d_gene: -
v_gene: TRBV7-6
abundance: -
CDR3nt: TGTGCCAGCAGCTTAGGTGTGGCCGGGGGTGCCGGGCCCCAGCATTTT
CDR3aa: CASSLGVAGGAGPQHF

j_gene: TRBJ1-5
d_gene: TRBD1
v_gene: TRBV2
abundance: -
CDR3nt: TGTGCCAGCAGTGAGTTTACAGGGGGGGAGCCCCAGCATTTT
CDR3aa: CASSEFTGGEPQHF

j_gene: TRBJ2-7
d_gene: -
v_gene: TRBV5-6
abundance: -
CDR3nt: TGTGCCAGCAGCTTGGGCGATTATAACGAGCAGTACTTC
CDR3aa: CASSLGDYNEQYF